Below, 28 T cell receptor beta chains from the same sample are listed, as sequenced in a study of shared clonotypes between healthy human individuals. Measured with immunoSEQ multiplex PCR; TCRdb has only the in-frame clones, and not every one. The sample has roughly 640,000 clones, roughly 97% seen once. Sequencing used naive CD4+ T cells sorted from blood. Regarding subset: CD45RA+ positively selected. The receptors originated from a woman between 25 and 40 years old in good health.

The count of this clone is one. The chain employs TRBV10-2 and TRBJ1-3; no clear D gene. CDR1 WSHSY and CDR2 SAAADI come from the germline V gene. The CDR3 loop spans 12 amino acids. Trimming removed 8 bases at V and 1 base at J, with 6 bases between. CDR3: CASLGSGNTIYF. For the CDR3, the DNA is TGCGCCAGCCTCGGGTCTGGAAACACCATATATTTT.

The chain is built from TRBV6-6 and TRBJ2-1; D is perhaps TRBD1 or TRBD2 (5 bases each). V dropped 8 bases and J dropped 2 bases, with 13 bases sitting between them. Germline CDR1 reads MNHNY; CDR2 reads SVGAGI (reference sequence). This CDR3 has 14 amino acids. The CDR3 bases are TGTGCCAGCGGGACGAGCTTCGCCTACAATGAGCAGTTCTTC. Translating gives CASGTSFAYNEQFF.

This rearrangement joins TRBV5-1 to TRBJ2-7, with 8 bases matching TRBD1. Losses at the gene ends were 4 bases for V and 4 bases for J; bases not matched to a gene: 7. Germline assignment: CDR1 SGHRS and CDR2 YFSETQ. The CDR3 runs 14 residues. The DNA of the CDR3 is TGCGCCAGCAGCATTCCCGGACAGGGTTACGAGCAGTACTTC. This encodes CASSIPGQGYEQYF. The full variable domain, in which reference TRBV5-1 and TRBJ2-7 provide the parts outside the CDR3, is KAGVTQTPRYLIKTRGQQVTLSCSPISGHRSVSWYQQTPGQGLQFLFEYFSETQRNKGNFPGRFSGRQFSNSRSEMNVSTLELGDSALYLCASSIPGQGYEQYFGPGTRLTVT.

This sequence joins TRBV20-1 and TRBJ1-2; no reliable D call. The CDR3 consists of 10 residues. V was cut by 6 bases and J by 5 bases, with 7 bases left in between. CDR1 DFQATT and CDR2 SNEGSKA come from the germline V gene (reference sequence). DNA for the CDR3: TGCAGTGCCCTGGGGTATGGCTACACCTTC. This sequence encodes CSALGYGYTF.

CDR3 residues: CAIRGGGSLNEQFF. CDR3 sequence (DNA): TGTGCCATCAGGGGAGGGGGCAGTTTGAATGAGCAGTTCTTC. This sequence joins TRBV10-3 and TRBJ2-1; TRBD1 or TRBD2 may be the D gene (7 bases each). The germline gives CDR1 ENHRY, CDR2 SYGVKD. V lost 6 bases and J lost 7, with 16 bases in between. The CDR3 length is 14 residues.

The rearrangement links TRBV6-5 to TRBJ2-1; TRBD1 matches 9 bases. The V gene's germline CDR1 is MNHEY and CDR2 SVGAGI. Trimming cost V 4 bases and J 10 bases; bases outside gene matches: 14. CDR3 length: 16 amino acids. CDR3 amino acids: CASSFPSGQGSREQFF. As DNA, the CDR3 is TGTGCCAGCAGTTTCCCCTCGGGACAGGGATCAAGGGAGCAGTTCTTC.

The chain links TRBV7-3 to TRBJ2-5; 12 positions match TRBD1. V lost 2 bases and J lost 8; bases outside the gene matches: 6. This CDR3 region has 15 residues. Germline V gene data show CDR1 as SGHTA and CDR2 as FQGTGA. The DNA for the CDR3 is TGTGCCAGCAGCTTATTAGTGGGACAGGGGGCCACCCAGTACTTC. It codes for CASSLLVGQGATQYF.

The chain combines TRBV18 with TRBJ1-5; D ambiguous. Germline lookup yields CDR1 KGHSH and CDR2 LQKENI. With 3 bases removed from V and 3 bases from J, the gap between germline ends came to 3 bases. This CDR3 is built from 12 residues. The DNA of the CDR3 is TGTGCCAGCTCACCGGACAATCAGCCCCAGCATTTT. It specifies CASSPDNQPQHF.

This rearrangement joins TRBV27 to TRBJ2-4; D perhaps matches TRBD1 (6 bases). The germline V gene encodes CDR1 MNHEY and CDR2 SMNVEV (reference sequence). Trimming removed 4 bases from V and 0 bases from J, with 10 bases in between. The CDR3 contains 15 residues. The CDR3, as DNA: TGTGCCAGCAGTTCCCCGACAGGAGCCAAAAACATTCAGTACTTC. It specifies CASSSPTGAKNIQYF.

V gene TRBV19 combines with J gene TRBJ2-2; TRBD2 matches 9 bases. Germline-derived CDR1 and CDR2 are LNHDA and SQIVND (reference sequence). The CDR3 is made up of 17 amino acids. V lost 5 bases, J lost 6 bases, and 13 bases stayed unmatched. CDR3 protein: CASSPSSGKVVPGELFF. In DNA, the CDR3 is TGTGCCAGTAGTCCCTCTAGCGGGAAGGTTGTTCCCGGGGAGCTGTTTTTT.

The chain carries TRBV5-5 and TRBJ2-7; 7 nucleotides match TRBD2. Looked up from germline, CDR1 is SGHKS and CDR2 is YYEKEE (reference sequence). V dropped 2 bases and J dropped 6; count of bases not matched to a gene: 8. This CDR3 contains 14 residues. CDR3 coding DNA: TGTGCCAGCAGCTTTGGAGGGAGGGCCGGCGAGCAGTACTTC. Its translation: CASSFGGRAGEQYF.

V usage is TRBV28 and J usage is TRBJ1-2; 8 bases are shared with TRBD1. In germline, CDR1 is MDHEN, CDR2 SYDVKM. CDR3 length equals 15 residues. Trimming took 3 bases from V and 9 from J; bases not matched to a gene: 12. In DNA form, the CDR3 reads TGTGCCAGCAGTTTCGGCAGGGGGCGGTCATGGAGCTACACCTTC. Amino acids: CASSFGRGRSWSYTF.

CDR3 region: CASSLVHLGSYEQYF. CDR3 DNA sequence: TGTGCCAGCAGCTTGGTCCACTTGGGCTCCTACGAGCAGTACTTC. J is TRBJ2-7 and V is TRBV5-8; D gene unclear. The germline V gene has CDR1 SGHTS and CDR2 YDEGEE. V lost 0 bases, J lost 0 bases, and 10 bases lay in between. The CDR3 runs 15 residues.

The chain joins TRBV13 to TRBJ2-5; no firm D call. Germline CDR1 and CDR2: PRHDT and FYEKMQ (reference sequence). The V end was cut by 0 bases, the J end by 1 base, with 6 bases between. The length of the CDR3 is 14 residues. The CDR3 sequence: CASSLGHLQETQYF. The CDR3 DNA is TGTGCCAGCAGCTTAGGACACCTCCAAGAGACCCAGTACTTC.

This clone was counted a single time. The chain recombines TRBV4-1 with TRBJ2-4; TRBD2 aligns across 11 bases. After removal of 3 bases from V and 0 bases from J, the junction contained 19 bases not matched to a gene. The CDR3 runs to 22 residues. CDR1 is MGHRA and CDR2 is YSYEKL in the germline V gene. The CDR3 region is CASSQGLVRSSGRAQAKNIQYF. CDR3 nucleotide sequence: TGCGCCAGCAGCCAGGGACTCGTGAGGAGTAGCGGGAGGGCCCAAGCCAAAAACATTCAGTACTTC.

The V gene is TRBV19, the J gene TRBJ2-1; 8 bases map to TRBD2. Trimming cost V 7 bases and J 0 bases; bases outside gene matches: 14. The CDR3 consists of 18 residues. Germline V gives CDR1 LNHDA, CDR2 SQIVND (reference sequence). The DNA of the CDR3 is TGTGCCAGTAAACCTTCAAGCGGGGGAATAAGCTCCTACAATGAGCAGTTCTTC. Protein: CASKPSSGGISSYNEQFF.

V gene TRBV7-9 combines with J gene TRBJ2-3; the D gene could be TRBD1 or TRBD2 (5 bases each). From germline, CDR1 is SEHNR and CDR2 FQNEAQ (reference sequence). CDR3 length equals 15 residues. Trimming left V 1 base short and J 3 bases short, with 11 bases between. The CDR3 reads CASSLDGRETDTQYF. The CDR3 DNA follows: TGTGCCAGCAGCTTAGATGGCAGGGAGACAGATACGCAGTATTTT.

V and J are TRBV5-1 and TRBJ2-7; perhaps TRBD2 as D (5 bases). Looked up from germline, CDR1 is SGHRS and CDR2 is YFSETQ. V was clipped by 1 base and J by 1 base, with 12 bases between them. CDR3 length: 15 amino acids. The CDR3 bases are TGCGCCAGCAGCTTGATTACTAGTAGATCCTACGAGCAGTACTTC. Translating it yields CASSLITSRSYEQYF.

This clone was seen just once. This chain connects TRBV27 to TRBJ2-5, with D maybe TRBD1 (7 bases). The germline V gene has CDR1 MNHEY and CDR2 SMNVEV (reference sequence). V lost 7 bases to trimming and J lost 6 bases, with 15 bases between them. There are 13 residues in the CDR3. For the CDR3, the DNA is TGTGCCAGCAACCAAGGGGGCGGGAAGACCCAGTACTTC. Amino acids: CASNQGGGKTQYF.

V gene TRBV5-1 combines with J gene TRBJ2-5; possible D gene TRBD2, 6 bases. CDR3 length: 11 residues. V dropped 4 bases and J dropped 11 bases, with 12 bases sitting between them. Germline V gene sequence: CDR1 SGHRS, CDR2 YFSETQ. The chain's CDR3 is CASSPGREQYF. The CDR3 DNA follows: TGCGCCAGCAGCCCCGGACGGGAGCAGTACTTC.

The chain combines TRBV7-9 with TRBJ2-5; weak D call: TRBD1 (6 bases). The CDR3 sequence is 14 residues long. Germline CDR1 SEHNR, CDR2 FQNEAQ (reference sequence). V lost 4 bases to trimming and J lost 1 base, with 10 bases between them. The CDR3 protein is CASSSQGPQETQYF. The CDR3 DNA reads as TGTGCCAGCAGCTCGCAGGGGCCCCAAGAGACCCAGTACTTC.

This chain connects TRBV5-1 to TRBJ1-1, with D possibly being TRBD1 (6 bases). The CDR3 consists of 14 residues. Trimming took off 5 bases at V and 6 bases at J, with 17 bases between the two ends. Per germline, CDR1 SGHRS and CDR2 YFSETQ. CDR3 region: CASSPGDLMAEAFF. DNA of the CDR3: TGCGCCAGCAGTCCAGGGGACCTGATGGCTGAAGCTTTCTTT.

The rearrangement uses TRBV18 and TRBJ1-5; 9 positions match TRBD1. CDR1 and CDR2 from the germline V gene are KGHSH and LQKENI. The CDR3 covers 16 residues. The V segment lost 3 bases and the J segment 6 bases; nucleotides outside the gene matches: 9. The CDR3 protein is CASSPTGTGFGQPQHF. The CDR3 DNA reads TGTGCCAGCTCACCTACCGGGACAGGGTTTGGTCAGCCCCAGCATTTT.

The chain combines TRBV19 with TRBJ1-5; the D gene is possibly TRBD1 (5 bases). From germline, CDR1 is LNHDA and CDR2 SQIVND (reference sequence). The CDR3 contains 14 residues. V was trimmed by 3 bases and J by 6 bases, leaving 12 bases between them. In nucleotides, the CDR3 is TGTGCCAGTAGTATGATCAGGGTGGCTCAGCCCCAGCATTTT. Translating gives CASSMIRVAQPQHF.

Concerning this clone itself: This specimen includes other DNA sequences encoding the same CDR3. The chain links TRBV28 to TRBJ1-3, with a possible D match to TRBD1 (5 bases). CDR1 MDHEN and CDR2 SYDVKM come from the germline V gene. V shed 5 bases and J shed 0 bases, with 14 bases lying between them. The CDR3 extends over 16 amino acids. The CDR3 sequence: CASSPDPGLSGNTIYF. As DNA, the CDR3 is TGTGCCAGCAGTCCGGACCCAGGGCTCTCTGGAAACACCATATATTTT.

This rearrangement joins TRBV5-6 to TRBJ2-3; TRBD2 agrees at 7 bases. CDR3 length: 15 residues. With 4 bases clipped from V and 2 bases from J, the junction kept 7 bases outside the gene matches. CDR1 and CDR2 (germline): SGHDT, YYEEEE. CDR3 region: CASSGRLAPTDTQYF. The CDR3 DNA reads TGTGCCAGCAGCGGAAGACTAGCCCCCACAGATACGCAGTATTTT. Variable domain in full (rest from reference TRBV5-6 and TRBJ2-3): DAGVTQSPTHLIKTRGQQVTLRCSPKSGHDTVSWYQQALGQGPQFIFQYYEEEERQRGNFPDRFSGHQFPNYSSELNVNALLLGDSALYLCASSGRLAPTDTQYFGPGTRLTVL.

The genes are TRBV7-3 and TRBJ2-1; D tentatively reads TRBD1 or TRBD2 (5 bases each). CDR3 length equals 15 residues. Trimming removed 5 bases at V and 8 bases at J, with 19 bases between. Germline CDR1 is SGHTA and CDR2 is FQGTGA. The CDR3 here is CASSPRGDRTDEQFF. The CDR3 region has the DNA TGTGCCAGCAGCCCCCGAGGGGATAGAACGGATGAGCAGTTCTTC.

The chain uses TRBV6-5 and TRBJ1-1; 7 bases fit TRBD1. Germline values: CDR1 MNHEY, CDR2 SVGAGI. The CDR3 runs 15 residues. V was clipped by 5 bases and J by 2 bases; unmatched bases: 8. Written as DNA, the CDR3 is TGTGCCAGCAGTCCTACCTGGGACAGTAACACTGAAGCTTTCTTT. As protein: CASSPTWDSNTEAFF.